One and the same sample provided the 25 T cell receptor beta chains below, sequenced in a study of blood T cell repertoires in COVID-19. Repertoires were generated with immunoSEQ multiplex PCR, while TCRdb's copy carries only in-frame clones and drops some. The sample records roughly 220,000 clones, around 89% being singletons. Sequencing used PBMCs or T cells enriched from blood (not recorded which). These receptors were collected from a man aged 30-40 years who had been exposed to COVID-19.

The chain links TRBV2 to TRBJ1-2; the D gene is possibly TRBD1 (5 bases). CDR1 is SNHLY and CDR2 is FYNNEI in the germline V gene. CDR3 length: 15 residues. Trimming stripped 4 bases from V and 8 bases from J, with 20 bases between. This CDR3 is CASSVVRGPEGGYTF. The CDR3 DNA reads TGTGCCAGCAGTGTGGTAAGGGGTCCGGAAGGAGGCTACACCTTC.

As concerns this clone: The junction departs from germline at one end; a sequencing error may be responsible. This chain connects TRBV10-2 to TRBJ1-2; D call uncertain. The germline gives CDR1 WSHSY, CDR2 SAAADI. This CDR3 has 10 residues. The CDR3 sequence: CASYRDGVHF. As DNA, the CDR3 is TGCGCCAGCTACAGAGACGGGGTCCACTTC.

This chain connects TRBV7-9 to TRBJ1-2; a possible D gene is TRBD1 (5 bases). CDR1 SEHNR and CDR2 FQNEAQ come from the germline V gene (reference sequence). Trimming pared 2 bases from V and 5 bases from J, leaving 21 bases between. The CDR3 has 17 residues. In DNA, the CDR3 is TGTGCCAGCAGCTTATACGCCAGGGTGAGGCAGGAGTATGGCTACACCTTC. Protein product: CASSLYARVRQEYGYTF.

This sequence joins TRBV10-3 and TRBJ2-2; TRBD1 agrees at 7 bases. CDR1 and CDR2 from the germline V gene are ENHRY and SYGVKD. The junction had 9 bases not matched to a gene; V was cut back by 6 bases and J by 5 bases. The CDR3 extends over 15 amino acids. The CDR3 is CAIRRQGVETGELFF. The CDR3 DNA reads as TGTGCCATCAGAAGGCAGGGGGTGGAAACCGGGGAGCTGTTTTTT.

The gene calls are TRBV7-9 and TRBJ1-1; 10 bases line up with TRBD1. The CDR3 sequence is 15 residues long. V gave up 1 base and J gave up 6 bases; unmatched junction bases: 5. Germline V gene lookup returns CDR1 SEHNR and CDR2 FQNEAQ (reference sequence). The CDR3 nucleotides read TGTGCCAGCAGCTTAGAGGGACAGGGGTTCTCTGAAGCTTTCTTT. Its translation is CASSLEGQGFSEAFF.

The chain couples TRBV7-9 to TRBJ1-1; D gene ambiguous. The V and J ends lost 8 bases and 5 bases respectively, with 9 bases between them. Germline-derived CDR1 and CDR2 are SEHNR and FQNEAQ (reference sequence). The CDR3 is 11 amino acids. The CDR3 nucleotides are TGTGCCAGCGAGAAAAATACTGAAGCTTTCTTT. Residues: CASEKNTEAFF.

The chain has TRBV5-8 and TRBJ2-7, with 8 nucleotides matching TRBD2. This CDR3 region has 17 residues. The V and J ends lost 0 bases and 2 bases, in that order; junction bases with no gene match: 10. The V gene's germline CDR1 is SGHTS and CDR2 YDEGEE. The CDR3 protein is CASSLGGGLAQTYEQYF. In nucleotides, the CDR3 is TGTGCCAGCAGCTTGGGTGGAGGACTAGCTCAAACCTACGAGCAGTACTTC.

In its sample, this clone was seen a few times. This chain connects TRBV19 to TRBJ2-7; TRBD1 aligns across 7 bases. Germline assignment: CDR1 LNHDA and CDR2 SQIVND (reference sequence). With 0 bases clipped from V and 6 bases from J, the junction kept 11 bases outside the gene matches. This CDR3 spans 16 amino acids. The CDR3 protein is CASSIDGETGSFEQYF. The DNA for the CDR3 is TGTGCCAGTAGTATAGACGGCGAGACAGGGAGCTTCGAGCAGTACTTC.

The chain is built from TRBV10-1 and TRBJ2-3; 8 bases match TRBD2. Germline CDR1 reads WNHNN; CDR2 reads SYGVQD (reference sequence). The CDR3 totals 16 residues. V trimming: 4 bases; J trimming: 8 bases; junction bases outside the gene matches: 14. CDR3 amino acids: CASSGVGSGDFRTQYF. The CDR3, as DNA: TGCGCCAGCAGTGGAGTGGGTAGCGGGGATTTCCGTACGCAGTATTTT.

The rearrangement uses TRBV14 and TRBJ1-6; weak D call: TRBD1 (5 bases). Germline CDR1 SGHDN, CDR2 FVKESK. The CDR3 has 16 amino acids. V lost 1 base and J lost 8, with 15 bases in between. The CDR3 loop reads CASSQVGDWRDSPLHF. The CDR3 DNA follows: TGTGCCAGCAGCCAAGTAGGGGATTGGAGGGATTCACCCCTCCACTTT. The full variable domain, rest sourced from reference TRBV14 and TRBJ1-6, is EAGVTQFPSHSVIEKGQTVTLRCDPISGHDNLYWYRRVMGKEIKFLLHFVKESKQDESGMPNNRFLAERTGGTYSTLKVQPAELEDSGVYFCASSQVGDWRDSPLHFGNGTRLTVT.

The CDR3 is CASSREGGNTIYF. The CDR3 nucleotides are TGTGCCAGCTCCCGGGAGGGAGGAAACACCATATATTTT. This chain links TRBV12-3 or TRBV12-4 with TRBJ1-3; D gene unclear. CDR3 length: 13 amino acids. Trimming removed 8 bases from V and 4 bases from J, with 12 bases in between.

This clone was seen only once. The chain links TRBV11-1 to TRBJ1-1; D is ambiguous. Between the trimmed V and J ends, which lost 1 base and 0 bases, there was a span of 12 bases. The CDR3 loop spans 16 amino acids. Germline loops: CDR1 SGHAT, CDR2 FQDESV (reference sequence). The CDR3 DNA sequence: TGTGCCAGCAGCTTAGGGAACAGAATCATGAACACTGAAGCTTTCTTT. Protein product: CASSLGNRIMNTEAFF.

The CDR3 nucleotides read TGTGCCACCGAGGGGGTCACTGAAGCTTTCTTT. Its translation: CATEGVTEAFF. The chain combines TRBV19 with TRBJ1-1, with TRBD1 as a possible D gene (6 bases). Per germline, CDR1 LNHDA and CDR2 SQIVND (reference sequence). CDR3 length: 11 amino acids. V was shortened by 10 bases and J by 4 bases, with 10 bases between the two germline ends.

This chain joins TRBV7-2 and TRBJ1-3, with D perhaps TRBD1 (5 bases). This CDR3 is 15 amino acids long. Germline V gene sequence: CDR1 SGHTA, CDR2 FQGNSA. V was shortened by 0 bases and J by 0 bases, with 6 bases between the two germline ends. CDR3 sequence reads: CASSLARVSGNTIYF. The CDR3 bases are TGTGCCAGCAGCTTAGCCAGGGTCTCTGGAAACACCATATATTTT.

This clone was seen a few times. V gene TRBV5-1 combines with J gene TRBJ1-2; 8 nucleotides align to TRBD1. The CDR3 is 12 residues long. Trimming took 5 bases from V and 12 from J; bases not matched to a gene: 9. CDR1 SGHRS and CDR2 YFSETQ come from the germline V gene. In DNA, the CDR3 is TGCGCCAGCAGAGACGGACAGGGACAGGACACCTTC. Residues: CASRDGQGQDTF. The whole variable domain, filled in from reference TRBV5-1 and TRBJ1-2, reads KAGVTQTPRYLIKTRGQQVTLSCSPISGHRSVSWYQQTPGQGLQFLFEYFSETQRNKGNFPGRFSGRQFSNSRSEMNVSTLELGDSALYLCASRDGQGQDTFGSGTRLTVV.

This clone is a singleton in its sample. V gene TRBV28 combines with J gene TRBJ1-4, with D maybe TRBD1 (6 bases). CDR1 and CDR2 from the germline V gene are MDHEN and SYDVKM. CDR3 length equals 17 residues. Trimming cost V 3 bases and J 6 bases, with 20 bases left between them. CDR3 in amino acids: CASSFGPQGREDEKLFF. CDR3 DNA: TGTGCCAGCAGTTTCGGCCCCCAGGGGCGGGAGGATGAAAAACTGTTTTTT.

About this clone itself: The same CDR3 also results from other DNA sequences found in this sample. The chain uses TRBV12-3 or TRBV12-4 and TRBJ2-5; D gene ambiguous. V was shortened by 3 bases and J by 5 bases, with 7 bases between the two germline ends. This CDR3 comprises 12 residues. The CDR3 DNA is TGTGCCAGCAGTTTCTCCTCGGAGACCCAGTACTTC. It codes for CASSFSSETQYF.

This clone was observed once. The genes are TRBV7-3 and TRBJ2-3; 9 nucleotides line up with TRBD1. CDR3 length: 16 amino acids. V was clipped by 3 bases and J by 3 bases; unmatched bases: 7. Germline-derived CDR1 and CDR2 are SGHTA and FQGTGA. CDR3 nucleotide sequence: TGTGCCAGCAGCTTGGAGACAGGGGGTCTGACAGATACGCAGTATTTT. Translating gives CASSLETGGLTDTQYF. Combining the CDR3 with reference TRBV7-3 and TRBJ2-3 gives the whole variable domain GAGVSQTPSNKVTEKGKYVELRCDPISGHTALYWYRQSLGQGPEFLIYFQGTGAADDSGLPNDRFFAVRPEGSVSTLKIQRTERGDSAVYLCASSLETGGLTDTQYFGPGTRLTVL.

The chain joins TRBV4-1 to TRBJ2-2, with 9 nucleotides matching TRBD2. Germline V lookup: CDR1 MGHRA, CDR2 YSYEKL. Germline trimming cut 0 bases from V and 4 bases from J; bases unmatched to any gene: 3. CDR3 length: 16 residues. The CDR3 region is CASSQEAGGTTGELFF. DNA for the CDR3: TGCGCCAGCAGCCAAGAGGCGGGGGGGACCACCGGGGAGCTGTTTTTT.

The chain combines TRBV4-2 with TRBJ2-3; tentative D call: TRBD1 (6 bases). This CDR3 has 16 amino acids. Germline V gene lookup returns CDR1 LGHNA and CDR2 YNFKEQ. Deletions cut 4 bases from V and 4 bases from J, with 18 bases between. The CDR3 loop is CASSPGTGSAPDTQYF. Written as DNA, the CDR3 is TGTGCCAGCAGCCCCGGCACAGGGTCCGCCCCAGATACGCAGTATTTT.

To note about this clone: This CDR3 is also generated by other DNA sequences in the sample. This chain links TRBV12-3 or TRBV12-4 with TRBJ1-1; D remains unclear. The V gene lost 5 bases and the J gene lost 5 bases, with 6 bases spanning the gap. The CDR3 consists of 11 residues. CDR3 nucleotides: TGTGCCAGCAGTGAGGGTACTGAAGCTTTCTTT. Translated: CASSEGTEAFF.

This clone was seen only once. The chain employs TRBV19 and TRBJ1-1, with D tentatively TRBD1 (6 bases). The CDR3 covers 15 residues. V lost 6 bases and J 4 bases, leaving 18 bases between the germline ends. In germline, CDR1 is LNHDA, CDR2 SQIVND (reference sequence). The CDR3 sequence is CASRVAAGAVTEAFF. The CDR3 nucleotides are TGTGCCAGTAGAGTCGCAGCGGGGGCCGTCACTGAAGCTTTCTTT.

The V call is TRBV10-1, the J call TRBJ2-3, with TRBD2 matching 8 bases. Trimming at V came to 5 bases and at J to 3 bases, leaving 7 bases not matched to a gene. Germline CDR1 is WNHNN and CDR2 is SYGVQD (reference sequence). The CDR3 contains 15 residues. The CDR3: CASSHTGGETDTQYF. As DNA, the CDR3 is TGCGCCAGCAGTCACACGGGGGGGGAGACAGATACGCAGTATTTT.

The gene calls are TRBV2 and TRBJ1-5, with a weak D call TRBD1 (6 bases). This CDR3 comprises 12 residues. The V gene's germline CDR1 is SNHLY and CDR2 FYNNEI. Trimming took 5 bases from V and 5 from J, leaving 7 bases between them. The DNA of the CDR3 is TGTGCCAGCAGTAAGGGGGATCAGCCCCAGCATTTT. This translates into CASSKGDQPQHF.

The chain uses TRBV4-1 and TRBJ2-7; 9 bases align to TRBD1. CDR3 size: 14 residues. V gave up 1 base and J gave up 4 bases; unmatched junction bases: 2. CDR1 and CDR2 from the germline V gene are MGHRA and YSYEKL. The CDR3 sequence is CASSQVQGAYEQYF. The DNA for the CDR3 is TGCGCCAGCAGCCAAGTACAGGGGGCATACGAGCAGTACTTC.